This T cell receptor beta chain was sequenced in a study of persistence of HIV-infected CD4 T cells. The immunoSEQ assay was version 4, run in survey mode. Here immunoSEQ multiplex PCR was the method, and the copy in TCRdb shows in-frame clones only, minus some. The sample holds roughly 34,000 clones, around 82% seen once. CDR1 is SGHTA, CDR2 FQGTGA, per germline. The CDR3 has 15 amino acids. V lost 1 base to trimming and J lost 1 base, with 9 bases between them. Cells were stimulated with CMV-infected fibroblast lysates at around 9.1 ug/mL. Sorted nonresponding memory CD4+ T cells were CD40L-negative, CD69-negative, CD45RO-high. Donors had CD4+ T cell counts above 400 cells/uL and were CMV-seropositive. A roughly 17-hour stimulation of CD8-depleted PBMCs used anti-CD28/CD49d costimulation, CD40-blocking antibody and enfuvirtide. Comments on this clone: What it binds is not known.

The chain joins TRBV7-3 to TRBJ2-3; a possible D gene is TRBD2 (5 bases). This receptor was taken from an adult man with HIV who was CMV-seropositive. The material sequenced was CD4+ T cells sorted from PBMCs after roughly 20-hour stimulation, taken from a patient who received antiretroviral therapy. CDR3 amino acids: CASSLMTTRTDTQYF. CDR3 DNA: TGTGCCAGCAGCTTAATGACTACGCGCACAGATACGCAGTATTTT.